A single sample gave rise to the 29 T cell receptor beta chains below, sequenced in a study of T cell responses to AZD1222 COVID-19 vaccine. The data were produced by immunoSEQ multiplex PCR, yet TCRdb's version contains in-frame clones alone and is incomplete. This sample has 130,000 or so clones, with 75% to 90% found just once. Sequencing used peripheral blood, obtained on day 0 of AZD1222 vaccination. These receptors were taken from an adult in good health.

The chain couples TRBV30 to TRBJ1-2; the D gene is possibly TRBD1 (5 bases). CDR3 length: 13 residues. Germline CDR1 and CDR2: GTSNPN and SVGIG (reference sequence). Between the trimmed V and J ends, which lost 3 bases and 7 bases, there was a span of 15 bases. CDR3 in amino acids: CAWSSTARSGYTF. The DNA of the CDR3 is TGTGCCTGGAGCTCGACAGCGAGAAGTGGCTACACCTTC.

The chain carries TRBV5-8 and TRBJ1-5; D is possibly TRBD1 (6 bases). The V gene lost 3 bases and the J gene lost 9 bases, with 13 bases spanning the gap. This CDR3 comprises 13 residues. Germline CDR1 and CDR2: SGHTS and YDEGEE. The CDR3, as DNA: TGTGCCAGCAGCTGGGGGGCGGCTGCGCCCCAGCATTTT. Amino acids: CASSWGAAAPQHF.

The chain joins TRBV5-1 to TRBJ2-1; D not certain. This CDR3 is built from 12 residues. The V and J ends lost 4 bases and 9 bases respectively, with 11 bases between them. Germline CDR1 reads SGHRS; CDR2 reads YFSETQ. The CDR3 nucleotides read TGCGCCAGCAGCCTAAACACCTTTGAGCAGTTCTTC. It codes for CASSLNTFEQFF.

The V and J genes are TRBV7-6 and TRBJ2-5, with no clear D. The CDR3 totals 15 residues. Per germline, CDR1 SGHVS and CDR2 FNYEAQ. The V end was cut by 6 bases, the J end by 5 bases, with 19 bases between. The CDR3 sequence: CASSPGSFPGETQYF. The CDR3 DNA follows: TGTGCCAGCAGTCCCGGGTCCTTCCCTGGGGAGACCCAGTACTTC.

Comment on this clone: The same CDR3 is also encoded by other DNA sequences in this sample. CDR3 in DNA: TGTGCCAGCAGCGTTTTGGGGGGTCGGGACACCGGGGAGCTGTTTTTT. The encoded protein is CASSVLGGRDTGELFF. The V gene is TRBV9, the J gene TRBJ2-2; D is possibly TRBD2 (6 bases). CDR3 length: 16 amino acids. Looked up from germline, CDR1 is SGDLS and CDR2 is YYNGEE. The V gene lost 2 bases and the J gene lost 3 bases, with 14 bases spanning the gap.

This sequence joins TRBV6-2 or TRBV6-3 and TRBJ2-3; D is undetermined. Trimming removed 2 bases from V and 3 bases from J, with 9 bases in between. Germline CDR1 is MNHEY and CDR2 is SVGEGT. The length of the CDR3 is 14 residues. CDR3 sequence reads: CASSYVQETDTQYF. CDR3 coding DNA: TGTGCCAGCAGTTACGTCCAAGAGACAGATACGCAGTATTTT.

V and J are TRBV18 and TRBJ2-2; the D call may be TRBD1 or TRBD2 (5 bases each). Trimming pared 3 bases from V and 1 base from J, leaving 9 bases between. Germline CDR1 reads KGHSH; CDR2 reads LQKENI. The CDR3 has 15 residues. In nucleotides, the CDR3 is TGTGCCAGCTCACCGGGACGGATGAACACCGGGGAGCTGTTTTTT. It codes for CASSPGRMNTGELFF.

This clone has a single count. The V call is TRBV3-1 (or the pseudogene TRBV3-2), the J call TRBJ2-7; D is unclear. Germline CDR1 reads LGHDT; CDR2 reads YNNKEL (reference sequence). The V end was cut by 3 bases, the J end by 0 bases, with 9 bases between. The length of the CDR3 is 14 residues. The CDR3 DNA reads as TGTGCCAGCAGCCATGGGCAGTTCTCCTACGAGCAGTACTTC. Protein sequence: CASSHGQFSYEQYF.

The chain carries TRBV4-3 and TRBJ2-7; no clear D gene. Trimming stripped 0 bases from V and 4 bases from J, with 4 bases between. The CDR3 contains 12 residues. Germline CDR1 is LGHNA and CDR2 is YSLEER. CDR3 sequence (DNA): TGCGCCAGCAGCCAAGAAGGATACGAGCAGTACTTC. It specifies CASSQEGYEQYF.

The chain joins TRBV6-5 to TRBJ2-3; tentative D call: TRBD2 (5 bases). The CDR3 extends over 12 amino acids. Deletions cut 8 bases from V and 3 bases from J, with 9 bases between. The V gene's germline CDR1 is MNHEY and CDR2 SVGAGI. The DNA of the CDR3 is TGTGCCAGCCGACTAACGACAGATACGCAGTATTTT. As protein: CASRLTTDTQYF.

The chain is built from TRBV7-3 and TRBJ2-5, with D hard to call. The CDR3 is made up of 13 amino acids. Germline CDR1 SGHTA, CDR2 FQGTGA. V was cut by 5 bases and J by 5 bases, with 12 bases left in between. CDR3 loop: CASSPEGSETQYF. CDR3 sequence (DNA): TGTGCCAGCAGCCCAGAAGGGTCGGAGACCCAGTACTTC.

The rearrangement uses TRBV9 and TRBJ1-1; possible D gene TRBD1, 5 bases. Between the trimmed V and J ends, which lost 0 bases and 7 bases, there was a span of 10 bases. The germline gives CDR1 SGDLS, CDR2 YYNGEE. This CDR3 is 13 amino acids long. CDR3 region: CASSVAGVGEAFF. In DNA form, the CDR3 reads TGTGCCAGCAGCGTAGCGGGGGTGGGTGAAGCTTTCTTT.

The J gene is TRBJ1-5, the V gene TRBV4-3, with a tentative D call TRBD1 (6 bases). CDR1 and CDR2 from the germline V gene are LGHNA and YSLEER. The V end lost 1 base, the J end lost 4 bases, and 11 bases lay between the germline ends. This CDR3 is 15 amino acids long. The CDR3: CASSQATGSNQPQHF. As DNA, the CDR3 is TGCGCCAGCAGCCAAGCAACAGGGAGTAATCAGCCCCAGCATTTT.

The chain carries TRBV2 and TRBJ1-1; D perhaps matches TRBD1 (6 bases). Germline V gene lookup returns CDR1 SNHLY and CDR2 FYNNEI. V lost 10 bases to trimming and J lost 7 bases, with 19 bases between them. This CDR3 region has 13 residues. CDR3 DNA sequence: TGTGCCACCTCGCCCAGGACAGCCCTTGAAGCTTTCTTT. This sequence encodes CATSPRTALEAFF.

The DNA for the CDR3 is TGTGCCAGCAGCCGCGGTTACAGGGGGCCGATTGGCGAGCAGTACTTC. This sequence encodes CASSRGYRGPIGEQYF. The rearrangement joins TRBV11-2 to TRBJ2-7; 9 nucleotides match TRBD1. Per germline, CDR1 SGHAT and CDR2 FQNNGV. V trimming: 5 bases; J trimming: 6 bases; junction bases outside the gene matches: 14. The CDR3 is 16 amino acids.

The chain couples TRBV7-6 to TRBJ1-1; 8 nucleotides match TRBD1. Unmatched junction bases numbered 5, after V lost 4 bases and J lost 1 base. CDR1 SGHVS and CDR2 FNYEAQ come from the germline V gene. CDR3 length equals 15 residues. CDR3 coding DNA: TGTGCCAGCAGCTCCATGGACAGGGAGAACACTGAAGCTTTCTTT. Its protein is CASSSMDRENTEAFF.

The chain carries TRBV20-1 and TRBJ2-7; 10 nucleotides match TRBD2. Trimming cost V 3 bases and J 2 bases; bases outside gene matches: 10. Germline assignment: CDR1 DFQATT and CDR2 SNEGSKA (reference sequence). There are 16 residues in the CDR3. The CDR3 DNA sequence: TGCAGTGCTAGTTTTTACGGTAGCGGGGGGACCTACGAGCAGTACTTC. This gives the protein CSASFYGSGGTYEQYF.

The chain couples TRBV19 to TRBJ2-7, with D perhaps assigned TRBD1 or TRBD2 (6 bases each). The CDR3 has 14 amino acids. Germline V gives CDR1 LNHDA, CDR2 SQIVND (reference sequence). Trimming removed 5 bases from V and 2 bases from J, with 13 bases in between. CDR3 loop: CASSSLRDTYEQYF. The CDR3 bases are TGTGCCAGTAGTTCCTTGCGGGACACCTACGAGCAGTACTTC.

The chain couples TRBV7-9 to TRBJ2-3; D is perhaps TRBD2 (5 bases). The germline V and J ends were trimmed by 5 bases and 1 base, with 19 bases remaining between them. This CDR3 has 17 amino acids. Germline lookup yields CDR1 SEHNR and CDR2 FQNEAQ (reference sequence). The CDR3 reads CASSTAGGMLGTDTQYF. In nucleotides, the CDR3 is TGTGCCAGCAGCACCGCCGGAGGCATGCTTGGCACAGATACGCAGTATTTT.

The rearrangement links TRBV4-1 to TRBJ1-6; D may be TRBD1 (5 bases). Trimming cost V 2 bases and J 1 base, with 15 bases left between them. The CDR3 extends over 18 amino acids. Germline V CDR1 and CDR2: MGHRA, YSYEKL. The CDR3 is CASSQYLGGESYNSPLHF. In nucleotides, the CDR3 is TGCGCCAGCAGCCAATACCTCGGGGGGGAATCCTATAATTCACCCCTCCACTTT.

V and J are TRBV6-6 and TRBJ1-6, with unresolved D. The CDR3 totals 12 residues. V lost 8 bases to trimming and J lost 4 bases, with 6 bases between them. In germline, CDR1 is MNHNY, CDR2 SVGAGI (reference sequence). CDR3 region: CASVDYNSPLHF. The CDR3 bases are TGTGCCAGCGTTGATTATAATTCACCCCTCCACTTT.

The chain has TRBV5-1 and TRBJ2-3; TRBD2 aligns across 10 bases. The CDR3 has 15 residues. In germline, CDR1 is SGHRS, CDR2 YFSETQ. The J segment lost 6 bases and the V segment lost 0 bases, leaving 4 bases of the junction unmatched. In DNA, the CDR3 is TGCGCCAGCAGCTTGGCCCTAGCGGGGGCGGATACGCAGTATTTT. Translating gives CASSLALAGADTQYF.

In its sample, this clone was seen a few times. The CDR3 sequence is CASSMRQGKYGYTF. In DNA form, the CDR3 reads TGTGCCAGTAGTATGCGACAGGGAAAATATGGCTACACCTTC. The chain employs TRBV19 and TRBJ1-2; 7 bases are a match to TRBD1. The CDR3 contains 14 residues. Looked up from germline, CDR1 is LNHDA and CDR2 is SQIVND (reference sequence). Trimming took 3 bases from V and 5 from J; bases not matched to a gene: 6.

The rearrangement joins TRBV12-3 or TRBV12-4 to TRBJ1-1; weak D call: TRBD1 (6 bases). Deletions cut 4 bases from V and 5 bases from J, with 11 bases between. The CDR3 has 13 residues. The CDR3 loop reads CASSSGGRTEAFF. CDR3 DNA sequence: TGTGCCAGCAGTTCCGGGGGGCGGACTGAAGCTTTCTTT.

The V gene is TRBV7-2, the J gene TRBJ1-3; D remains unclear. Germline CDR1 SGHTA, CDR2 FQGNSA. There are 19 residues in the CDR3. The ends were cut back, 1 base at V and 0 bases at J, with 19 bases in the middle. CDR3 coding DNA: TGTGCCAGCAGCTTAGGTCCTTGGTCAGGCCCTGACTCTGGAAACACCATATATTTT. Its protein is CASSLGPWSGPDSGNTIYF.

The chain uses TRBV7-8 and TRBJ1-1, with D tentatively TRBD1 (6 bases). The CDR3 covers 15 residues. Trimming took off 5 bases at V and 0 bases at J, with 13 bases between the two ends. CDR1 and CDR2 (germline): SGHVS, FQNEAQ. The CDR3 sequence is CASSHWDTVNTEAFF. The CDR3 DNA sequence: TGTGCCAGCAGCCACTGGGACACAGTGAACACTGAAGCTTTCTTT.

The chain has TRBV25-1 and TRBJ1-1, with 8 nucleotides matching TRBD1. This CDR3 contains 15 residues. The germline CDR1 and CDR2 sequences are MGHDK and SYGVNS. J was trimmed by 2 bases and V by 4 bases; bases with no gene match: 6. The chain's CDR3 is CASSAWTGSNTEAFF. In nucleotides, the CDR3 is TGTGCCAGCAGTGCCTGGACAGGGTCTAACACTGAAGCTTTCTTT.

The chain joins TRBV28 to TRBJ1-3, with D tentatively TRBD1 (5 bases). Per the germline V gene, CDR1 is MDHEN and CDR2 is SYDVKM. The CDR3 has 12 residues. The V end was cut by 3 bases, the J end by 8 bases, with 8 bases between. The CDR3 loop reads CASSLGGDTIYF. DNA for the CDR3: TGTGCCAGCAGTTTGGGGGGGGACACCATATATTTT.

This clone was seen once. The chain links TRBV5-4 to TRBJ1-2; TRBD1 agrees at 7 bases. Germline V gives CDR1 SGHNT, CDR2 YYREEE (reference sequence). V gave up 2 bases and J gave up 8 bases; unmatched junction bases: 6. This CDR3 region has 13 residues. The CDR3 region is CASSLGGAGGYTF. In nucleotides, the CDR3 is TGTGCCAGCAGCTTAGGGGGCGCCGGGGGCTACACCTTC.